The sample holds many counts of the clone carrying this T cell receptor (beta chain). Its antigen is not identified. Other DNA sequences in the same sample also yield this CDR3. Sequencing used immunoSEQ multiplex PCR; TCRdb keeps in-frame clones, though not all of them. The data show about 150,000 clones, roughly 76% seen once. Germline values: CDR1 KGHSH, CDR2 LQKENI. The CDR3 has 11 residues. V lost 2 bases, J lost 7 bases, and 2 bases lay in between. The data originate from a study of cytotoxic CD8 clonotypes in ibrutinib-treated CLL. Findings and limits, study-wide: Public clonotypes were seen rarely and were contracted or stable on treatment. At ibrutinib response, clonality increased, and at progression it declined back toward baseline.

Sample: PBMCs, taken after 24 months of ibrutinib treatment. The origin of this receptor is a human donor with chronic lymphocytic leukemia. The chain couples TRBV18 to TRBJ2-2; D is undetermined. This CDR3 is CASSPGGELFF. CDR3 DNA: TGTGCCAGCTCACCAGGCGGGGAGCTGTTTTTT.